This T cell receptor beta chain was captured in a study of blood T cells in healthy people across ages. A sample-barcoded 5' primer and a J-beta primer mix were used in a second PCR of about 7 to 12 cycles. MiXCR was run by TCRdb on the 5' RACE reads, yielding one entry per CDR3 protein. The repertoire has about 290,000 distinct CDR3 sequences, around 29% of them found once; the top ten carry 29%. Germline V gene data show CDR1 as SGHTA and CDR2 as FQGNSA. J was trimmed by 8 bases and V by 5 bases; bases with no gene match: 4. The CDR3 is 14 residues long. Sequencing was done on a sample of blood. The gene calls are TRBV7-2 and TRBJ1-4; TRBD1 matches 11 bases. This clonotype was sampled from a woman aged 70 to 79 in good health. The CDR3 region has the DNA TGTGCCAGCAGCGGGACAGGGGGAGGAGAAAAACTGTTTTTT. Translating gives CASSGTGGGEKLFF.